The 9 T cell receptor beta chains reported below all come from one sample, sequenced in a study of spatial heterogeneity in lung cancer (dated by TCRdb to about 2019). Points the paper makes about the study in general: A correlation was observed between the number of expanded intratumoral alpha and beta TCRs and the tumor nonsynonymous mutation count.

What this sample's time point label stands for: sample taken at primary tumor resection. The antigens of these receptors remain unknown. Library construction relied on 5' RACE. TCRdb shows the sequencer as NextSeq 500. The public reads were run again by TCRdb, first through fastp at Q25 and then through MiXCR, and only productive beta chains were kept. Under each unique CDR3 protein, matching rows form one entry showing the most common genes and DNA. For this sample the table gives some 3,100 distinct CDR3 sequences, of which around 5.7% were detected only once. The biggest ten clones account for around 14% of the sample. The source was lung tumor tissue, collected at surgery. The receptors originated from a male donor with early-stage non-small cell lung cancer.

This clonotype was counted only a few times. The chain joins TRBV9 to TRBJ2-1, with 7 bases identical to TRBD1. The V gene's germline CDR1 is SGDLS and CDR2 YYNGEE. The CDR3 is 16 amino acids. V lost 3 bases to trimming and J lost 2 bases; unmatched junction nucleotides: 8. CDR3 residues: CASSEGRDSPYNEQFF. The CDR3 DNA follows: TGTGCCAGCAGCGAGGGACGGGACAGCCCCTACAATGAGCAGTTCTTC.

This clonotype is classed as medium-sized. J is TRBJ1-4 and V is TRBV5-1; TRBD1 might be the D (6 bases). In germline, CDR1 is SGHRS, CDR2 YFSETQ. Trimming left V 0 bases short and J 3 bases short, with 6 bases between. The CDR3 is 14 residues long. CDR3 loop: CASSLGQANEKLFF. DNA of the CDR3: TGCGCCAGCAGCTTGGGACAGGCTAATGAAAAACTGTTTTTT. Together with reference TRBV5-1 and TRBJ1-4, the CDR3 gives the full variable domain: KAGVTQTPRYLIKTRGQQVTLSCSPISGHRSVSWYQQTPGQGLQFLFEYFSETQRNKGNFPGRFSGRQFSNSRSEMNVSTLELGDSALYLCASSLGQANEKLFFGSGTQLSVL.

This clonotype is deemed medium-sized. The V and J genes are TRBV18 and TRBJ1-1; TRBD1 agrees at 8 bases. CDR1 and CDR2 from the germline V gene are KGHSH and LQKENI. V shed 2 bases, J shed 1 base, and the junction held 9 bases outside the gene matches. This CDR3 comprises 17 residues. In nucleotides, the CDR3 is TGTGCCAGCTCACCAAAAGTTACAGGGGGACCGAACACTGAAGCTTTCTTT. As protein: CASSPKVTGGPNTEAFF. The full variable domain, completed using reference TRBV18 and TRBJ1-1, is NAGVMQNPRHLVRRRGQEARLRCSPMKGHSHVYWYRQLPEEGLKFMVYLQKENIIDESGMPKERFSAEFPKEGPSILRIQQVVRGDSAAYFCASSPKVTGGPNTEAFFGQGTRLTVV.

This clonotype rates as medium-sized. The chain links TRBV2 to TRBJ2-5, with 7 bases that match TRBD1. Trimming cost V 0 bases and J 7 bases; bases outside gene matches: 2. This CDR3 has 13 amino acids. Per germline, CDR1 SNHLY and CDR2 FYNNEI. CDR3: CASSEAYRGTQYF. CDR3 in DNA: TGTGCCAGCAGTGAAGCGTACAGGGGGACCCAGTACTTC. Variable domain in full (rest from reference TRBV2 and TRBJ2-5): EPEVTQTPSHQVTQMGQEVILRCVPISNHLYFYWYRQILGQKVEFLVSFYNNEISEKSEIFDDQFSVERPDGSNFTLKIRSTKLEDSAMYFCASSEAYRGTQYFGPGTRLLVL.

Sample share makes this clonotype medium-sized (0.01 to 0.1%). J is TRBJ2-1 and V is TRBV29-1, with D uncertain. CDR1 is SQVTM, CDR2 ANQGSEA, per germline. V was trimmed by 7 bases and J by 7 bases, leaving 11 bases between them. The CDR3 runs 11 residues. CDR3 sequence: CSAGPTNEQFF. DNA for the CDR3: TGCAGCGCTGGGCCAACGAATGAGCAGTTCTTC.

The sample holds many counts of this clonotype. The chain combines TRBV4-1 with TRBJ2-2; D remains unclear. V was pared by 6 bases and J by 5 bases, with 4 bases between. In germline, CDR1 is MGHRA, CDR2 YSYEKL. The CDR3 consists of 11 residues. Here the CDR3 DNA reads TGCGCCAGCAGGTCGACCGGGGAGCTGTTTTTT. It encodes CASRSTGELFF.

By sample fraction, this clonotype is medium-sized (0.01 to 0.1%). The chain couples TRBV9 to TRBJ2-3; 7 bases agree with TRBD2. Germline V gene sequence: CDR1 SGDLS, CDR2 YYNGEE. With V trimmed by 2 bases and J by 0 bases, 3 bases remained unmatched. CDR3 size: 15 residues. The CDR3 nucleotides read TGTGCCAGCAGCGTTCCTAGCGGAAGCACAGATACGCAGTATTTT. Protein sequence: CASSVPSGSTDTQYF.

In its sample, this clonotype ranks as medium-sized (0.01 to 0.1%). V is TRBV2 and J is TRBJ2-2, with 8 bases lining up with TRBD1. Trimming removed 6 bases from V and 6 bases from J; junction bases left unmatched: 6. The CDR3 spans 14 residues. Germline loops: CDR1 SNHLY, CDR2 FYNNEI. The CDR3 DNA follows: TGTGCCAGCAGCCTGGACAGGGCCGCCGGGGAGCTGTTTTTT. Its protein product is CASSLDRAAGELFF.

This clonotype was counted a single time. This sequence joins TRBV7-9 and TRBJ2-2; possible D gene TRBD1, 6 bases. The CDR3 loop spans 17 amino acids. V dropped 5 bases and J dropped 3 bases, with 19 bases sitting between them. Germline assignment: CDR1 SEHNR and CDR2 FQNEAQ (reference sequence). The CDR3 is CASSQGYGLGHTGELFF. As DNA, the CDR3 is TGTGCCAGCAGCCAGGGGTATGGACTCGGCCACACCGGGGAGCTGTTTTTT.